A selection of T cell receptor beta chains follows, all from one sample in a study of radiotherapy plus CTLA-4 blockade in lung cancer. The assay was immunoSEQ multiplex PCR, and TCRdb's table has in-frame clones only and misses some. The data show tens of thousands of clones, about three quarters seen once. The sequenced sample was peripheral blood, obtained from a patient treated with radiotherapy plus ipilimumab. The receptors derive from a human donor with non-small cell lung cancer who had stable disease on radiotherapy plus ipilimumab. The CDR3 runs from the conserved cysteine through the conserved F or W. A D gene is named only where the DNA matches it firmly. Some rows mark clone size as missing; the rest say once, few, many or name a class of expanded clone.

j_call clone_size v_call d_call cdr3_aa cdr3_nt
TRBJ2-5 few TRBV6-5 TRBD2 CASSERTSGKETQYF TGTGCCAGCAGCGAGAGGACTAGCGGGAAAGAGACCCAGTACTTC
TRBJ2-1 NA TRBV2 TRBD2 CASSVRTSGVSYNEQFF TGTGCCAGCAGTGTAAGGACTAGCGGAGTGTCCTACAATGAGCAGTTCTTC
TRBJ1-5 NA TRBV28 NA CASTLATKPQHF TGTGCCAGCACCCTAGCTACGAAGCCCCAGCATTTT
TRBJ2-3 NA TRBV5-8 NA CASSLPVAYF TGTGCCAGCAGCTTACCGGTCGCGTATTTT
TRBJ2-1 few TRBV10-2 NA CASSGPPGGRERTEQFF TGCGCCAGCAGTGGGCCCCCCGGGGGGCGGGAGAGGACTGAGCAGTTCTTC
TRBJ2-6 NA TRBV8-2 NA CGNPCKITQSRANVLTF TGTGGCAACCCGTGTAAGATAACACAAAGTCGGGCCAACGTCCTGACTTTC
TRBJ2-5 NA TRBV20-1 NA CSARSGETQYF TGCAGTGCTAGATCTGGGGAGACCCAGTACTTC
TRBJ1-1 once TRBV10-3 NA CATQPPQGAGEAFF TGTGCCACACAACCGCCCCAGGGTGCGGGTGAAGCTTTCTTT
TRBJ1-2 NA TRBV11-2 TRBD1 CASSLDRGHGYTF TGTGCCAGCAGCTTAGACAGGGGGCACGGCTACACCTTC
TRBJ2-5 NA TRBV5-1 NA CASSLAYGPETQYF TGCGCCAGCAGCTTGGCTTACGGCCCAGAGACCCAGTACTTC
TRBJ2-3 NA TRBV29-1 TRBD1 CSAWDRGSDTQYF TGCAGCGCTTGGGACAGGGGTTCAGATACGCAGTATTTT
TRBJ2-7 NA TRBV7-2 NA CASSLVVGAGYEQYF TGTGCCAGCAGCTTAGTGGTGGGGGCCGGCTACGAGCAGTACTTC
TRBJ2-1 NA TRBV7-8 TRBD2 CASSLGGPGGSPEENFF TGTGCCAGCAGCTTAGGCGGTCCGGGAGGAAGTCCGGAGGAGAATTTCTTC
TRBJ2-2 NA TRBV7-7 NA CASSPGAGELFF TGTGCTAGCAGCCCTGGGGCCGGGGAGCTGTTTTTT
TRBJ2-3 few TRBV2 TRBD1 CASSEGTATDTQYF TGTGCCAGCAGTGAGGGGACAGCCACAGATACGCAGTATTTT
TRBJ2-2 NA TRBV4-3 TRBD2 CASSQGLAVAGLFF TGCGCCAGCAGCCAAGGACTAGCGGTGGCCGGGCTGTTTTTT
TRBJ1-5 NA TRBV4-1 NA CASSQGRRDQPQHF TGCGCCAGCAGCCAAGGCAGGAGGGATCAGCCCCAGCATTTT
TRBJ1-1 NA TRBV13 TRBD1 CASSRDRGHAEAFF TGTGCCAGCAGCCGGGACAGGGGGCACGCTGAAGCTTTCTTT
TRBJ2-1 NA TRBV10-3 NA CAISEPTVAYNEQFF TGTGCCATCAGTGAGCCAACAGTGGCTTACAATGAGCAGTTCTTC
TRBJ2-1 NA TRBV5-4 NA CASSPIESSYNEQFF TGTGCCAGCAGCCCAATCGAGTCCTCCTACAATGAGCAGTTCTTC
TRBJ2-3 few TRBV6-1 TRBD2 CASLAGVRGNTQYF TGTGCCAGCTTAGCGGGAGTCAGAGGGAATACGCAGTATTTT
TRBJ1-5 NA TRBV7-9 NA CASSLSHSNQPQHF TGTGCCAGCAGCTTGAGCCATAGCAATCAGCCCCAGCATTTT
TRBJ2-6 NA TRBV6-1 NA CASSETRAGANVLTF TGTGCCAGCAGCGAGACTAGAGCTGGGGCCAACGTCCTGACTTTC
TRBJ2-7 NA TRBV29-1 NA CSVKTDITYEQYF TGCAGCGTGAAAACAGACATTACCTACGAGCAGTACTTC
TRBJ1-3 NA TRBV19 NA CASHPSGFGNTIYF TGTGCCAGCCACCCATCTGGTTTTGGAAACACCATATATTTT
TRBJ2-2 NA TRBV4-2 NA CASSLQNSGELFF TGTGCCAGCAGCCTTCAGAACTCCGGGGAGCTGTTTTTT
TRBJ2-1 once TRBV4-1 TRBD2 CASSQTPTSGRAPVDNEQFF TGCGCCAGCAGCCAAACCCCGACTAGCGGGAGGGCTCCGGTGGACAATGAGCAGTTCTTC
TRBJ1-5 NA TRBV5-1 NA CASSLTFNQPQHF TGCGCCAGCAGCCTAACTTTCAATCAGCCCCAGCATTTT
TRBJ2-5 NA TRBV6-5 NA CASSSPGDIQETQYF TGTGCCAGCAGCTCGCCGGGGGACATACAAGAGACCCAGTACTTC
TRBJ2-1 NA TRBV5-4 NA CASSLERESQFF TGTGCCAGCAGCCTCGAGAGGGAGAGTCAGTTCTTC
TRBJ2-1 NA TRBV5-4 NA CASSLPSGSYNEQFF TGTGCCAGCAGCTTGCCAAGCGGATCCTACAATGAGCAGTTCTTC
TRBJ1-5 NA TRBV7-2 NA CASSPSGPNQPQHF TGTGCCAGCAGCCCATCAGGGCCGAATCAGCCCCAGCATTTT
TRBJ2-5 NA TRBV5-1 TRBD1 CANSSAGQGAQETQYF TGCGCCAACAGCTCGGCGGGACAGGGAGCGCAAGAGACCCAGTACTTC
TRBJ2-6 NA TRBV6-1 NA CAMPDSGANVLTF TGTGCCATGCCGGACTCTGGGGCCAACGTCCTGACTTTC
TRBJ2-2 NA TRBV9 TRBD2 CAHVGASGRVGTGELFF TGTGCCCACGTCGGGGCTAGCGGGAGGGTAGGGACCGGGGAGCTGTTTTTT
TRBJ2-1 NA TRBV29-1 TRBD2 CVVASGKYNEQFF TGCGTGGTGGCTAGCGGTAAATACAATGAGCAGTTCTTC
TRBJ2-1 NA TRBV20-1 NA CSARKNNEQFF TGCAGTGCTAGAAAGAACAATGAGCAGTTCTTC
TRBJ2-3 NA TRBV6-6 NA CASRNGPSTDTQYF TGTGCCAGCAGAAACGGACCTAGCACAGATACGCAGTATTTT
TRBJ1-1 NA TRBV7-9 NA CASSLNPNPNTEAFF TGTGCCAGCAGCTTAAATCCAAATCCGAACACTGAAGCTTTCTTT
TRBJ2-1 NA TRBV11-1 TRBD1 CASSLRTGGIEQFF TGTGCCAGCAGCCTCCGGACAGGGGGAATTGAGCAGTTCTTC
TRBJ1-5 NA TRBV18 NA CASSPCGRMYNQPQHF TGTGCCAGCTCACCCTGCGGCAGGATGTACAATCAGCCCCAGCATTTT
TRBJ1-1 NA TRBV4-2 NA CASSQSTPEAFF TGTGCCAGCAGCCAGTCGACCCCTGAAGCTTTCTTT
TRBJ2-2 NA TRBV19 TRBD2 CAARTSGMPSTGELFF TGTGCCGCCCGGACTAGCGGGATGCCCTCCACCGGGGAGCTGTTTTTT
TRBJ2-1 NA TRBV20-1 NA CSARDNVVQFF TGCAGTGCTAGAGACAATGTTGTGCAGTTCTTC
TRBJ1-1 NA TRBV11-2 NA CASSLGEIRTNTEAFF TGTGCCAGCAGCTTAGGAGAAATTCGGACGAACACTGAAGCTTTCTTT
TRBJ2-3 NA TRBV5-6 NA CASSLAGARNTQYF TGTGCCAGCAGCTTGGCAGGGGCGCGAAATACGCAGTATTTT
TRBJ2-2 NA TRBV29-1 TRBD1 CSVEGQGIGTGELFF TGCAGCGTTGAGGGACAGGGTATAGGCACCGGGGAGCTGTTTTTT
TRBJ1-1 NA TRBV27 TRBD1 CASSSQTGLAFF TGTGCCAGCAGTTCACAGACAGGGTTAGCTTTCTTT
TRBJ2-3 NA TRBV7-9 TRBD1 CASSPLQGLSSADTQYF TGTGCCAGCAGCCCCTTACAGGGGCTTTCCTCCGCAGATACGCAGTATTTT
TRBJ2-7 NA TRBV2 NA CASKESYEQYF TGTGCCAGCAAGGAATCCTACGAGCAGTACTTC
TRBJ2-3 once TRBV7-9 NA CASSRGGRTDTQYF TGTGCCAGCAGCCGTGGGGGACGCACAGATACGCAGTATTTT
TRBJ1-5 once TRBV7-7 NA CASSLGRNQPQHF TGTGCTAGCAGCTTAGGCAGGAATCAGCCCCAGCATTTT
TRBJ2-2 NA TRBV19 NA CASSIKSGNTGELFF TGTGCCAGTAGTATTAAAAGCGGGAACACCGGGGAGCTGTTTTTT
TRBJ1-5 NA TRBV7-2 NA CASSLGSVRGNQPQHF TGTGCCAGCAGCTTAGGGTCGGTCAGGGGTAATCAGCCCCAGCATTTT
TRBJ1-2 NA TRBV2 TRBD1 CASSGQGTGNYGYTF TGTGCCAGCAGTGGACAGGGAACCGGGAACTATGGCTACACCTTC
TRBJ2-1 NA TRBV30 NA CASLSGNEQFF TGTGCCTCTTTGAGTGGCAATGAGCAGTTCTTC
TRBJ1-2 NA TRBV7-8 NA CASSPMGGVRVSYTF TGTGCCAGCAGCCCCATGGGGGGGGTCAGGGTGAGCTACACCTTC
TRBJ1-2 NA TRBV19 NA CASSIAGVYGYTF TGTGCCAGTAGTATAGCCGGCGTCTATGGCTACACCTTC